The 32 T cell receptor beta chains reported below all come from one sample, sequenced in a study of identical twins (dated by TCRdb to the mid-2010s). The library was generated by 5' RACE. TCRdb lists the instrument as Illumina HiSeq 2000. Starting from the raw public reads, TCRdb applied fastp trimming at Q25, assembled clones with MiXCR and retained in-frame beta chains. Under each unique CDR3 protein, matching rows form one entry showing the most common genes and DNA. The sample has 420,000 or so distinct CDR3 sequences on record, under 20% of them singletons. In total, the top ten clones hold roughly an eighth of the sample. The sample consisted of naive T cells sorted from blood. Read against the paper, the sample's cell subset or site label means: cells isolated with a human naive T-cell isolation kit. The receptor set was obtained from a man aged 45-65 years in good health.

The rearrangement uses TRBV18 and TRBJ2-1, with D uncertain. V shed 6 bases and J shed 0 bases, with 18 bases lying between them. The CDR3 length is 17 residues. The V gene's germline CDR1 is KGHSH and CDR2 LQKENI. Here the CDR3 DNA reads TGTGCCAGCTCTCCGACGGGCTTTCCAAGCTCCTACAATGAGCAGTTCTTC. This codes for CASSPTGFPSSYNEQFF.

The chain combines TRBV21-1 with TRBJ2-7; TRBD1, as called in the table, went unchecked against the DNA. TRBV21-1 is a documented pseudogene. CDR3 length equals 17 residues. This chain's CDR3 is CASSKVRRGDRDYEQYF. CDR3 coding DNA: TGTGCCAGCAGCAAAGTGCGGCGTGGGGACAGAGACTACGAGCAGTACTTC.

V is TRBV29-1 and J is TRBJ2-1; 7 bases are a match to TRBD2. Germline values: CDR1 SQVTM, CDR2 ANQGSEA. The CDR3 has 11 residues. The V segment lost 4 bases and the J segment 6 bases; nucleotides outside the gene matches: 0. The CDR3 sequence: CSVAGGNEQFF. The CDR3 DNA sequence: TGCAGCGTTGCGGGGGGCAATGAGCAGTTCTTC.

Only a few counts were recorded for this clonotype. The chain has TRBV11-1 and TRBJ2-7, with D possibly matching TRBD2 (6 bases). This CDR3 is built from 18 residues. Germline CDR1 and CDR2: SGHAT and FQDESV (reference sequence). V lost 0 bases and J lost 1, with 19 bases in between. Here the CDR3 reads CASSLAGTGALFSYEQYF. The CDR3 bases are TGTGCCAGCAGCTTAGCGGGGACTGGGGCCTTGTTTTCCTACGAGCAGTACTTC.

The chain combines TRBV5-1 with TRBJ2-3, with 8 bases fitting TRBD2. The V and J ends lost 9 bases and 0 bases, in that order; junction bases with no gene match: 3. The V gene's germline CDR1 is SGHRS and CDR2 YFSETQ. CDR3 length: 13 residues. The DNA for the CDR3 is TGCGCCACCCGGGAGGGGAGCACAGATACGCAGTATTTT. Translation gives CATREGSTDTQYF.

The J gene is TRBJ2-2, the V gene TRBV5-1; D gene ambiguous. Germline CDR1 reads SGHRS; CDR2 reads YFSETQ. The CDR3 totals 15 residues. The V end was cut by 0 bases, the J end by 1 base, with 7 bases between. The CDR3 nucleotides read TGCGCCAGCAGCTTGGACCTAGGGAACACCGGGGAGCTGTTTTTT. Its protein product is CASSLDLGNTGELFF.

This clonotype was picked up many times. The chain couples TRBV6-5 to TRBJ2-7; tentative D call: TRBD1 (6 bases). CDR3 length equals 12 residues. Germline loops: CDR1 MNHEY, CDR2 SVGAGI. V gave up 6 bases and J gave up 9 bases, with 15 bases separating them. For the CDR3, the DNA is TGTGCCAGCAGATCCTCTGGACAGCCGCAGTACTTC. This codes for CASRSSGQPQYF.

This clonotype was counted many times. The V gene is TRBV28, the J gene TRBJ2-1; D possibly corresponds to TRBD1 (6 bases). The CDR3 runs 15 residues. The ends were cut back, 2 bases at V and 2 bases at J, with 10 bases in the middle. From germline, CDR1 is MDHEN and CDR2 SYDVKM. The CDR3 bases are TGTGCCAGCAGTTTAGCGGACAGCCCCTACAATGAGCAGTTCTTC. Its translation: CASSLADSPYNEQFF.

The V call is TRBV11-2, the J call TRBJ1-4; D remains ambiguous. Germline CDR1 is SGHAT and CDR2 is FQNNGV. The CDR3 contains 15 residues. V was pared by 6 bases and J by 4 bases, with 15 bases between. CDR3 residues: CASRITGGRNEKLFF. The CDR3 DNA is TGTGCCAGCAGGATTACGGGCGGACGTAATGAAAAACTGTTTTTT.

This chain joins TRBV10-3 and TRBJ2-1, with D tentatively TRBD1 or TRBD2 (5 bases each). This CDR3 comprises 13 residues. Germline assignment: CDR1 ENHRY and CDR2 SYGVKD. V lost 5 bases and J 4 bases, leaving 9 bases between the germline ends. The CDR3 sequence: CAISSGRYNEQFF. The CDR3 DNA follows: TGTGCCATCAGTTCGGGGCGATACAATGAGCAGTTCTTC.

This clonotype appeared a few times. The rearrangement uses TRBV6-2 or TRBV6-3 and TRBJ2-6, with 10 nucleotides matching TRBD2. This CDR3 has 18 residues. Trimming removed 0 bases from V and 2 bases from J; junction bases left unmatched: 4. Germline lookup yields CDR1 MNHEY and CDR2 SVGEGT. CDR3 coding DNA: TGTGCCAGCAGTTACTCGAGCCTAGCGGGGGCTGGGGCCAACGTCCTGACTTTC. Its translation is CASSYSSLAGAGANVLTF.

This clonotype was detected ten times or more. The chain links TRBV6-2 or TRBV6-3 to TRBJ2-3; weak D call: TRBD2 (5 bases). The CDR3 loop spans 10 amino acids. V was clipped by 10 bases and J by 5 bases, with 7 bases between them. Germline-derived CDR1 and CDR2 are MNHEY and SVGEGT. Here the CDR3 reads CATRGDTQYF. The CDR3 region has the DNA TGTGCCACTCGGGGAGATACGCAGTATTTT.

The chain uses TRBV4-1 and TRBJ1-1, with 7 bases that match TRBD1. Germline loops: CDR1 MGHRA, CDR2 YSYEKL. The junction had 6 bases not matched to a gene; V was cut back by 1 base and J by 10 bases. The CDR3 is 13 amino acids. CDR3 sequence reads: CASSQGQGRTAFF. CDR3 nucleotides: TGCGCCAGCAGCCAAGGACAGGGAAGAACAGCTTTCTTT.

This clonotype was seen a few times. The chain joins TRBV15 to TRBJ1-2; D not resolved. CDR3 size: 13 residues. V was clipped by 2 bases and J by 3 bases, with 7 bases between them. Germline CDR1 LNHNV, CDR2 YYDKDF (reference sequence). This chain's CDR3 is CATSRNGDYGYTF. CDR3 nucleotides: TGTGCCACCAGCAGAAATGGGGACTATGGCTACACCTTC.

The gene calls are TRBV7-3 and TRBJ2-2; D is unclear. V was pared by 5 bases and J by 2 bases, with 12 bases between. Per the germline V gene, CDR1 is SGHTA and CDR2 is FQGTGA. The CDR3 sequence is 15 residues long. CDR3: CASSMLAGNTGELFF. The CDR3 coding sequence is TGTGCCAGCAGCATGTTGGCAGGCAACACCGGGGAGCTGTTTTTT.

The chain carries TRBV6-5 and TRBJ2-3; perhaps D is TRBD1 or TRBD2 (5 bases each). Germline values: CDR1 MNHEY, CDR2 SVGAGI. Trimming stripped 5 bases from V and 1 base from J, with 19 bases between. The CDR3 has 17 residues. The CDR3 is CASSNLGARGGTDTQYF. DNA of the CDR3: TGTGCCAGCAGTAACCTCGGGGCCCGGGGCGGCACAGATACGCAGTATTTT.

This clonotype turned up a few times. The chain uses TRBV12-3 or TRBV12-4 and TRBJ2-7; the D gene is possibly TRBD2 (6 bases). This CDR3 comprises 13 residues. With 2 bases removed from V and 5 bases from J, the gap between germline ends came to 10 bases. CDR3 DNA sequence: TGTGCCAGCAGTTTAACTAGCATCGACGAGCAGTACTTC. Residues: CASSLTSIDEQYF.

This clonotype came up a few times. The chain has TRBV7-9 and TRBJ2-7; 8 nucleotides line up with TRBD1. This CDR3 is 15 amino acids long. V trimming: 3 bases; J trimming: 2 bases; junction bases outside the gene matches: 6. Germline-derived CDR1 and CDR2 are SEHNR and FQNEAQ (reference sequence). DNA for the CDR3: TGTGCCAGCAGCTTCAACCAACAGGGGGCCTACGAGCAGTACTTC. It yields the protein CASSFNQQGAYEQYF.

This rearrangement joins TRBV7-9 to TRBJ1-2; D uncertain. With 8 bases removed from V and 3 bases from J, the gap between germline ends came to 13 bases. This CDR3 has 13 residues. Germline CDR1 reads SEHNR; CDR2 reads FQNEAQ (reference sequence). The CDR3 sequence is CASSRVGYYGYTF. The CDR3 DNA reads TGTGCCAGCTCACGCGTAGGGTACTATGGCTACACCTTC.

This clonotype was observed a handful of times. CDR3 DNA: TGCAGCGTTGAGGGGGGGGCGGAAAAATACAATGAGCAGTTCTTC. Its protein is CSVEGGAEKYNEQFF. V usage is TRBV29-1 and J usage is TRBJ2-1; possibly TRBD2 for D (7 bases). This CDR3 is built from 15 residues. V lost 3 bases to trimming and J lost 4 bases, with 16 bases between them. The germline gives CDR1 SQVTM, CDR2 ANQGSEA.

V usage is TRBV27 and J usage is TRBJ2-7; 10 bases are shared with TRBD1. The V gene end was trimmed by 0 bases and the J gene end by 5 bases; junction bases not matched to a gene: 7. The CDR3 spans 16 residues. Germline lookup yields CDR1 MNHEY and CDR2 SMNVEV (reference sequence). CDR3: CASSLSGTGAFNEQYF. The CDR3 DNA reads as TGTGCCAGCAGTTTATCCGGGACAGGGGCTTTCAACGAGCAGTACTTC.

The chain uses TRBV6-2 or TRBV6-3 and TRBJ2-2; tentatively, D is TRBD2 (5 bases). V lost 2 bases, J lost 3 bases, and 16 bases lay in between. CDR3 length: 17 amino acids. Germline V lookup: CDR1 MNHEY, CDR2 SVGEGT. CDR3 residues: CASSYHVGEIDTGELFF. The DNA of the CDR3 is TGTGCCAGCAGTTACCATGTCGGGGAGATTGACACCGGGGAGCTGTTTTTT.

This clonotype was found a few times. The chain combines TRBV4-2 with TRBJ2-4, with D maybe TRBD1 (6 bases). V lost 4 bases, J lost 6 bases, and 16 bases lay in between. This CDR3 is 15 amino acids long. Germline loops: CDR1 LGHNA, CDR2 YNFKEQ. CDR3 sequence: CASSPTGPGANIQYF. The DNA of the CDR3 is TGTGCCAGCAGCCCGACAGGCCCTGGGGCAAACATTCAGTACTTC.

The sample holds a few counts of this clonotype. The V gene is TRBV7-9, the J gene TRBJ1-6, with a possible D match to TRBD1 (5 bases). This CDR3 is built from 14 residues. Trimming took off 6 bases at V and 7 bases at J, with 13 bases between the two ends. Germline V gene sequence: CDR1 SEHNR, CDR2 FQNEAQ (reference sequence). As DNA, the CDR3 is TGTGCCAGCAGGCCCGACGGGGCGAATTCACCCCTCCACTTT. This sequence encodes CASRPDGANSPLHF.

This clonotype was counted between two and nine times. This sequence joins TRBV7-9 and TRBJ2-3; D remains unclear. The CDR3 contains 15 residues. Germline V gene lookup returns CDR1 SEHNR and CDR2 FQNEAQ (reference sequence). Between the trimmed V and J ends, which lost 5 bases and 4 bases, there was a span of 16 bases. CDR3 sequence (DNA): TGTGCCAGCAGCCGAAGGTCGGGCAGTTCAGATACGCAGTATTTT. This encodes CASSRRSGSSDTQYF.

The sample holds many counts of this clonotype. The chain has TRBV20-1 and TRBJ1-4, with D unclear. V lost 5 bases and J lost 0, with 10 bases in between. The CDR3 runs 14 residues. The germline V gene has CDR1 DFQATT and CDR2 SNEGSKA (reference sequence). This CDR3 reads CSAPDGPTNEKLFF. The CDR3 nucleotides are TGCAGTGCTCCCGACGGTCCAACTAATGAAAAACTGTTTTTT.

This clonotype has ten or more counts. The V call is TRBV5-1, the J call TRBJ2-5; D possibly corresponds to TRBD2 (6 bases). The CDR3 totals 16 residues. V lost 3 bases, J lost 0 bases, and 15 bases lay in between. Germline assignment: CDR1 SGHRS and CDR2 YFSETQ. CDR3 amino acids: CASSYVLAAYQETQYF. As DNA, the CDR3 is TGCGCCAGCAGCTACGTTTTAGCGGCGTACCAAGAGACCCAGTACTTC.

The gene calls are TRBV28 and TRBJ2-5; 13 bases fit TRBD2. J was trimmed by 5 bases and V by 5 bases; bases with no gene match: 5. The CDR3 sequence is 15 residues long. Germline-derived CDR1 and CDR2 are MDHEN and SYDVKM. The CDR3 is CASSRPTSGGETQYF. In DNA, the CDR3 is TGTGCCAGCAGTCGCCCGACTAGCGGGGGGGAGACCCAGTACTTC.

This chain joins TRBV14 and TRBJ2-7, with 8 bases that match TRBD2. The V gene's germline CDR1 is SGHDN and CDR2 FVKESK. This CDR3 comprises 13 residues. V was clipped by 2 bases and J by 5 bases; unmatched bases: 2. CDR3 region: CASSQFGRDEQYF. The CDR3 DNA sequence: TGTGCCAGCAGCCAATTCGGGAGGGACGAGCAGTACTTC.

This CDR3 is CASSSYLLTGSSYEQYF. The CDR3 DNA reads as TGTGCCAGCAGCTCTTACCTTCTGACAGGGAGCTCCTACGAGCAGTACTTC. This chain joins TRBV7-2 and TRBJ2-7; 7 nucleotides align to TRBD1. The CDR3 sequence is 17 residues long. Per germline, CDR1 SGHTA and CDR2 FQGNSA. J lost 0 bases, V lost 4 bases, and 12 bases had no gene match.

The chain recombines TRBV20-1 with TRBJ2-1; TRBD2 matches 13 bases. V was clipped by 1 base and J by 7 bases; unmatched bases: 13. The CDR3 is 18 amino acids. Germline CDR1 DFQATT, CDR2 SNEGSKA (reference sequence). The CDR3 region has the DNA TGCAGTGCTAGAGGCGTCCCGGGACTAGCGGGACCATGGAATGAGCAGTTCTTC. The encoded protein is CSARGVPGLAGPWNEQFF.

This clonotype was recorded many times. The chain links TRBV4-3 to TRBJ2-2; 8 nucleotides agree with TRBD1. V was clipped by 0 bases and J by 7 bases; unmatched bases: 10. The germline V gene has CDR1 LGHNA and CDR2 YSLEER. CDR3 length equals 17 residues. CDR3 residues: CASSQDVAQGAGGELFF. As DNA, the CDR3 is TGCGCCAGCAGCCAAGATGTGGCGCAGGGGGCAGGCGGGGAGCTGTTTTTT.